Below, 4 T cell receptor beta chains from the same sample are listed, as sequenced in a study of cytomegalovirus exposure and HLA in healthy donors. In the PCR, 60 Vbeta and 13 Jbeta primers were used. TCRdb's table, derived via immunoSEQ multiplex PCR, lists solely in-frame clones and lacks some. The sample includes more than 95,000 clones, 76% of them seen just once. Sequences were obtained from PBMCs. The source of these receptors is a woman in her late teens or twenties in good health and CMV-seropositive.

This clone has more than one count but fewer than ten. The chain recombines TRBV11-2 with TRBJ2-7; maybe TRBD2 (5 bases). The V end was cut by 4 bases, the J end by 4 bases, with 17 bases between. This CDR3 has 15 amino acids. Germline V gene lookup returns CDR1 SGHAT and CDR2 FQNNGV. As DNA, the CDR3 is TGTGCCAGCAGCTCGCCTCGAGTCGTAGCGTACGAGCAGTACTTC. Its protein is CASSSPRVVAYEQYF.

The chain is built from TRBV28 and TRBJ2-5; TRBD2 matches at 9 bases. V shed 9 bases, J shed 2 bases, and the junction held 13 bases outside the gene matches. The CDR3 contains 16 residues. CDR1 and CDR2 from the germline V gene are MDHEN and SYDVKM. In DNA, the CDR3 is TGTGCCAGTCTCGGAGCGGGAGGTCGGCTTCAAGAGACCCAGTACTTC. Its protein product is CASLGAGGRLQETQYF.

The chain is built from TRBV19 and TRBJ2-3, with TRBD1 matching over 12 bases. This CDR3 region has 18 residues. V trimming: 4 bases; J trimming: 5 bases; junction bases outside the gene matches: 13. Germline values: CDR1 LNHDA, CDR2 SQIVND (reference sequence). In nucleotides, the CDR3 is TGTGCCAGTAGTAGGGCCCTGGGGACAGGGGGCAGGGGAGATACGCAGTATTTT. Amino acid sequence: CASSRALGTGGRGDTQYF. Complete variable domain (other parts from reference TRBV19 and TRBJ2-3): DGGITQSPKYLFRKEGQNVTLSCEQNLNHDAMYWYRQDPGQGLRLIYYSQIVNDFQKGDIAEGYSVSREKKESFPLTVTSAQKNPTAFYLCASSRALGTGGRGDTQYFGPGTRLTVL.

The CDR3 DNA sequence: TGTGCCAGCAGTTTAGCCTTCGACACCGGGACAGCCTCTGGGGCCAACGTCCTGACTTTC. The encoded protein is CASSLAFDTGTASGANVLTF. The chain employs TRBV27 and TRBJ2-6; 7 bases are shared with TRBD1. The CDR3 length is 20 residues. CDR1 and CDR2 (germline): MNHEY, SMNVEV (reference sequence). V lost 2 bases and J lost 0; bases outside the gene matches: 13.